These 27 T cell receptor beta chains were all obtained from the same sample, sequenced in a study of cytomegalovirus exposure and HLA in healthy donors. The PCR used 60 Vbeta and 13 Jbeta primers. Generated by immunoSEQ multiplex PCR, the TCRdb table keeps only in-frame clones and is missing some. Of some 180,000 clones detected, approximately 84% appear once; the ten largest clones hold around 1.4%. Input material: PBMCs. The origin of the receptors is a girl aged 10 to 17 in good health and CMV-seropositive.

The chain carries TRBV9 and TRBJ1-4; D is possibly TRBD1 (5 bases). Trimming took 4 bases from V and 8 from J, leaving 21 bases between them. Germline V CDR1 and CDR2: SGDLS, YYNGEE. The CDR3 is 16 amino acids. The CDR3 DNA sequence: TGTGCCAGCAGCTCCGGGGAGCGGGGGTCCTGGGAAAAACTGTTTTTT. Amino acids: CASSSGERGSWEKLFF.

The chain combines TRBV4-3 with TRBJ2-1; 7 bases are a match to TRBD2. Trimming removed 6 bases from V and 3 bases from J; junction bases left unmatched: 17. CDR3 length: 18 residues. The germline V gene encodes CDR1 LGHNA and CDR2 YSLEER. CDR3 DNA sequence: TGCGCCAGCAGTCCCACTAGCGAGTACTCAACATTCTACAATGAGCAGTTCTTC. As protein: CASSPTSEYSTFYNEQFF.

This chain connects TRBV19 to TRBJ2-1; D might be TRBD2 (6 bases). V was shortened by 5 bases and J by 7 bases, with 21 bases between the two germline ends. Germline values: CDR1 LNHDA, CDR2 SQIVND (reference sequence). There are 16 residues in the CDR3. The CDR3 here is CASSVRLVEVPNEQFF. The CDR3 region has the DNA TGTGCCAGTAGTGTTAGACTAGTAGAAGTTCCTAATGAGCAGTTCTTC.

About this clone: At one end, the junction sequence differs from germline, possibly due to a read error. Here the CDR3 reads CASSYGVGRDGYAF. CDR3 sequence (DNA): TGTGCCAGCAGTTACGGGGTAGGGAGGGATGGCTACGCCTTC. The chain employs TRBV6-5 and TRBJ1-2, with no clear D. This CDR3 has 14 residues. Germline V gene data show CDR1 as MNHEY and CDR2 as SVGAGI.

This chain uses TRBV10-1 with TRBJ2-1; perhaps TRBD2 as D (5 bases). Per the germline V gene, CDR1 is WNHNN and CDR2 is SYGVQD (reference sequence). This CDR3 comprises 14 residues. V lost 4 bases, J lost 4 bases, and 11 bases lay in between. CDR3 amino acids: CASSVSGLYNEQFF. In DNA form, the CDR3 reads TGCGCCAGCAGTGTGAGCGGTCTATACAATGAGCAGTTCTTC.

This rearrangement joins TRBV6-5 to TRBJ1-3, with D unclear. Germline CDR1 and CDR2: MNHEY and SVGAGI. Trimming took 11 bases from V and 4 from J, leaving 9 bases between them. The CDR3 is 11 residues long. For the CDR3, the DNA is TGTGCCGCGGCGTGGGGAAACACCATATATTTT. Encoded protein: CAAAWGNTIYF.

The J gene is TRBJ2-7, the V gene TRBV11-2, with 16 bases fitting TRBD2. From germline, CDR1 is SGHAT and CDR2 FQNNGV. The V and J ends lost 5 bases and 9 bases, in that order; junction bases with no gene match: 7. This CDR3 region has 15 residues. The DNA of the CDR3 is TGTGCCAGCAGCAGGACCGGGACTAGCGGGAGGGGGCAGTACTTC. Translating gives CASSRTGTSGRGQYF. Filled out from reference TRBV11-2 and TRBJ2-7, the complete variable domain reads EAGVAQSPRYKIIEKRQSVAFWCNPISGHATLYWYQQILGQGPKLLIQFQNNGVVDDSQLPKDRFSAERLKGVDSTLKIQPAKLEDSAVYLCASSRTGTSGRGQYFGPGTRLTVT.

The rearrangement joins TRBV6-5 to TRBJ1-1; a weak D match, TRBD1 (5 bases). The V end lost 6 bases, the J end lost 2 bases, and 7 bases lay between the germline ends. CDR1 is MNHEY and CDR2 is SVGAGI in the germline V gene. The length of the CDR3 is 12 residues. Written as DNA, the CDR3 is TGTGCCAGCAGACGGACAAACACTGAAGCTTTCTTT. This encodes CASRRTNTEAFF.

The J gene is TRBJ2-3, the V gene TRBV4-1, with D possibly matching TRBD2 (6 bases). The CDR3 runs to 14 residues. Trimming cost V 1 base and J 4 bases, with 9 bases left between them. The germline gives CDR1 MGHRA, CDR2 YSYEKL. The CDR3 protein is CASSQVGGPDTQYF. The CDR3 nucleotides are TGCGCCAGCAGCCAAGTTGGAGGGCCAGATACGCAGTATTTT.

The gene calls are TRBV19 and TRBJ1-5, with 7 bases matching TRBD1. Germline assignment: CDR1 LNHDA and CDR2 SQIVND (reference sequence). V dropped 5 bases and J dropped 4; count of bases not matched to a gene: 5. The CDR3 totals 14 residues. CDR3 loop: CASSYWDSNQPQHF. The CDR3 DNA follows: TGTGCCAGTAGTTACTGGGACAGTAATCAGCCCCAGCATTTT.

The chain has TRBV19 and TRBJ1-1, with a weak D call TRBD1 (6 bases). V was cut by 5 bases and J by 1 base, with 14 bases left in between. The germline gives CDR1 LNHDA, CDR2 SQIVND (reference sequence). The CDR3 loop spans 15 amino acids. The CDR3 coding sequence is TGTGCCAGTAGTCGAAAAGACAGGAGGAACACTGAAGCTTTCTTT. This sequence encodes CASSRKDRRNTEAFF.

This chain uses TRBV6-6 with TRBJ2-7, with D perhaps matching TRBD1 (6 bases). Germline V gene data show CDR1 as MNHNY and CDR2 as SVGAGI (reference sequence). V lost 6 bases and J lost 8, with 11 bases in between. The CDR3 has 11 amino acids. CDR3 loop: CASRNQGKQYF. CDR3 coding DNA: TGTGCCAGCAGGAATCAGGGGAAGCAGTACTTC.

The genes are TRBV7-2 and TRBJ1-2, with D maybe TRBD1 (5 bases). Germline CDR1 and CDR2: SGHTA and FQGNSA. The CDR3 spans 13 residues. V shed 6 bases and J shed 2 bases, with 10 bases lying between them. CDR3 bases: TGTGCCAGCAGTTTACCAGGGAACTATGGCTACACCTTC. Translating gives CASSLPGNYGYTF. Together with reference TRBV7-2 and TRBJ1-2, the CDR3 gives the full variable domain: GAGVSQSPSNKVTEKGKDVELRCDPISGHTALYWYRQSLGQGLEFLIYFQGNSAPDKSGLPSDRFSAERTGGSVSTLTIQRTQQEDSAVYLCASSLPGNYGYTFGSGTRLTVV.

The DNA of the CDR3 is TGTGCCTGCCGTGAGGAGACCATGGGCGAGCAGTACTTC. This translates into CACREETMGEQYF. The chain joins TRBV30 to TRBJ2-7; no firm D call. Germline CDR1 and CDR2: GTSNPN and SVGIG (reference sequence). The V gene lost 6 bases and the J gene lost 6 bases, with 18 bases spanning the gap. CDR3 length equals 13 residues. Together with reference TRBV30 and TRBJ2-7, the CDR3 gives the full variable domain: SQTIHQWPATLVQPVGSPLSLECTVEGTSNPNLYWYRQAAGRGLQLLFYSVGIGQISSEVPQNLSASRPQDRQFILSSKKLLLSDSGFYLCACREETMGEQYFGPGTRLTVT.

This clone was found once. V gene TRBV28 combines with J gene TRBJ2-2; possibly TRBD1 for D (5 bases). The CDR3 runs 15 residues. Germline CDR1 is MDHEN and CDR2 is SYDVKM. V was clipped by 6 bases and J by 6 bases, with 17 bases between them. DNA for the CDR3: TGTGCCAGCAGGACACAGACAGTAAAGGCCGGGGAGCTGTTTTTT. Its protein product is CASRTQTVKAGELFF.

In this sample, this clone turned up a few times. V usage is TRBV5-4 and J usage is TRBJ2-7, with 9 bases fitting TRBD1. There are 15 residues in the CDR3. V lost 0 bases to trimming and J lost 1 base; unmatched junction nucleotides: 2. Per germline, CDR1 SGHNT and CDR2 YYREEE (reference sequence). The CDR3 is CASSLGGQGSYEQYF. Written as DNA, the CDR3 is TGTGCCAGCAGCTTGGGGGGACAGGGATCCTACGAGCAGTACTTC.

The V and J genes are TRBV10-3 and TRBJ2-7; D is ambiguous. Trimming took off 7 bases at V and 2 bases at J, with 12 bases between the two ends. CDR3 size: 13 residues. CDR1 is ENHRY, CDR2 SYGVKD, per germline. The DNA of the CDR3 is TGTGCCATCATAACAGATTTAACCTACGAGCAGTACTTC. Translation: CAIITDLTYEQYF.

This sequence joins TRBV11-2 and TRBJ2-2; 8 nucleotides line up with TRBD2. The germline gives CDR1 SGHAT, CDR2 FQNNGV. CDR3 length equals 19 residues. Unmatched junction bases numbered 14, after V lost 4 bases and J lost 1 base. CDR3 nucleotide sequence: TGTGCCAGCAGCTCCCGGGGGGGTAGCGCAACCGAGAACACCGGGGAGCTGTTTTTT. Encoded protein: CASSSRGGSATENTGELFF.

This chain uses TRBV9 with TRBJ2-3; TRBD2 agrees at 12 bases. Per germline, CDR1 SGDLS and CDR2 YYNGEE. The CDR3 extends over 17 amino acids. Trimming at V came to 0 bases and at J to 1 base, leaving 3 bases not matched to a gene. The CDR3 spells CASSVDPSGRGTDTQYF. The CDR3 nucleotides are TGTGCCAGCAGCGTAGACCCTAGCGGGAGGGGCACAGATACGCAGTATTTT.

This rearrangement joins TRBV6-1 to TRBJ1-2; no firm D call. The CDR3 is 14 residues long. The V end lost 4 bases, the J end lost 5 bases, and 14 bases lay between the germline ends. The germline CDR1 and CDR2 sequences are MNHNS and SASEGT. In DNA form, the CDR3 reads TGTGCCAGCAGTGGACGTGCGGGGTCATATGGCTACACCTTC. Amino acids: CASSGRAGSYGYTF.

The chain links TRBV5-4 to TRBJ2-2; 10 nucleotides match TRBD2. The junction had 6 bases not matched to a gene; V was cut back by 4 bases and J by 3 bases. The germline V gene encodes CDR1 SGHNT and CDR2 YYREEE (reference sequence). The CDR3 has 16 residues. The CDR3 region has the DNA TGTGCCAGCAGCGCCAGGACTAGCGGAGACACCGGGGAGCTGTTTTTT. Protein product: CASSARTSGDTGELFF.

The CDR3 reads CASSPPATGEQYF. As DNA, the CDR3 is TGTGCCAGCAGCCCCCCGGCTACGGGAGAGCAGTACTTC. The rearrangement links TRBV7-3 to TRBJ2-7; TRBD2 might be the D (5 bases). The V end lost 5 bases, the J end lost 7 bases, and 15 bases lay between the germline ends. Germline V gives CDR1 SGHTA, CDR2 FQGTGA. This CDR3 spans 13 amino acids.

CDR3: CASSLGGQGYGYTF. For the CDR3, the DNA is TGTGCCAGCAGCTTGGGGGGACAGGGCTATGGCTACACCTTC. J is TRBJ1-2 and V is TRBV7-9; 9 bases map to TRBD1. Germline V gene lookup returns CDR1 SEHNR and CDR2 FQNEAQ (reference sequence). Unmatched junction bases numbered 3, after V lost 3 bases and J lost 4 bases. The CDR3 spans 14 residues.

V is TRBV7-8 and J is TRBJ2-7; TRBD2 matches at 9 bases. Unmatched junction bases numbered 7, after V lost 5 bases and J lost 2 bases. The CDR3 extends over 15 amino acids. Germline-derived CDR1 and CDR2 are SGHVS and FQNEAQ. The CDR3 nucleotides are TGTGCCAGCAGCCGCGGGGGGGACAGTCCCTACGAGCAGTACTTC. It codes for CASSRGGDSPYEQYF.

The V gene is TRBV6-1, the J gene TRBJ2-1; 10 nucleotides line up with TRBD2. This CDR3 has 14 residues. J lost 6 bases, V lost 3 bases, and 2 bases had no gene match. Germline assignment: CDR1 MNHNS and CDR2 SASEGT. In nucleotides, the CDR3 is TGTGCCAGCAGTGAGGGACTAGCGTCCAATGAGCAGTTCTTC. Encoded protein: CASSEGLASNEQFF.

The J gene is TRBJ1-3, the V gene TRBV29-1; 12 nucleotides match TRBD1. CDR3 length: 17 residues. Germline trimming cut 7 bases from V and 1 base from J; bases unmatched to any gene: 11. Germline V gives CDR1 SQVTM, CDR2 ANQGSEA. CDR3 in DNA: TGCAGCGCCCAAGGGGACAGGGGGCGAGGATCTGGAAACACCATATATTTT. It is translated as CSAQGDRGRGSGNTIYF.

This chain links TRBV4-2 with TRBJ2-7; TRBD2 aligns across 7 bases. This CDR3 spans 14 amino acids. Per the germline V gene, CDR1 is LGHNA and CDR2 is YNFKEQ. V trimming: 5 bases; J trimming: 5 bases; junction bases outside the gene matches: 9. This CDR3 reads CASSAGGGSNEQYF. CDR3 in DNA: TGTGCCAGCAGCGCCGGGGGAGGGTCCAACGAGCAGTACTTC.